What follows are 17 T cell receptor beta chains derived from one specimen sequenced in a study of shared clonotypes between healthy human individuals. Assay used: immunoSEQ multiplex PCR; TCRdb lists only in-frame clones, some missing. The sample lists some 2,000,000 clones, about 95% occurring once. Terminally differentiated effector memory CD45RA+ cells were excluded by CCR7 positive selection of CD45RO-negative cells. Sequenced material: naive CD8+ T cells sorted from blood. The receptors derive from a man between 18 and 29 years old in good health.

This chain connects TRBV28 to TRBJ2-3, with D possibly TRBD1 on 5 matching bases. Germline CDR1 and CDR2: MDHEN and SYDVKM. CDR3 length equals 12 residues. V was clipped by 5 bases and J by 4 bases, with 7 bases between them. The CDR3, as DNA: TGTGCCAGCAGTCAGGGCCCAGATACGCAGTATTTT. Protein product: CASSQGPDTQYF.

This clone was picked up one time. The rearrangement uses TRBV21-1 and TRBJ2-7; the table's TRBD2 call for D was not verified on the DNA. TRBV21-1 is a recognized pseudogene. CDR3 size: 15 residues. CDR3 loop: CASRIPAGDFYEQYF. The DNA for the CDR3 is TGTGCCAGCAGGATTCCGGCGGGGGATTTTTACGAGCAGTACTTC.

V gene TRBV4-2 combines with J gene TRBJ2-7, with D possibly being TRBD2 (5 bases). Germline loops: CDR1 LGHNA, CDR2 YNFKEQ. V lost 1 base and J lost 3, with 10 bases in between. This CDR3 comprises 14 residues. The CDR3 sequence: CASSQVTEGYEQYF. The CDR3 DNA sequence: TGTGCCAGCAGCCAAGTTACCGAGGGCTACGAGCAGTACTTC.

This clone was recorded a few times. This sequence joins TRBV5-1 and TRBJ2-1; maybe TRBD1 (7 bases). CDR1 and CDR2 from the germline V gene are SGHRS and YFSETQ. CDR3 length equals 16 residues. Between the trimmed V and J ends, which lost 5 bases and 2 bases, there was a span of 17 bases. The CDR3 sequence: CASRGAGGRTYNEQFF. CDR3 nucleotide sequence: TGCGCCAGCAGAGGGGCAGGGGGGCGAACCTACAATGAGCAGTTCTTC. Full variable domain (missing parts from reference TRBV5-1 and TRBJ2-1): KAGVTQTPRYLIKTRGQQVTLSCSPISGHRSVSWYQQTPGQGLQFLFEYFSETQRNKGNFPGRFSGRQFSNSRSEMNVSTLELGDSALYLCASRGAGGRTYNEQFFGPGTRLTVL.

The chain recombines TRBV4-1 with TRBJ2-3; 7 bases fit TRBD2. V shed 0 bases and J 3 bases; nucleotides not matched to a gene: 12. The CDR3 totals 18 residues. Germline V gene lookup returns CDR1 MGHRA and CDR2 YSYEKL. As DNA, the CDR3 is TGCGCCAGCAGCCAAGACCCCAGCGGGATAGGGTTGACAGATACGCAGTATTTT. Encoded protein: CASSQDPSGIGLTDTQYF.

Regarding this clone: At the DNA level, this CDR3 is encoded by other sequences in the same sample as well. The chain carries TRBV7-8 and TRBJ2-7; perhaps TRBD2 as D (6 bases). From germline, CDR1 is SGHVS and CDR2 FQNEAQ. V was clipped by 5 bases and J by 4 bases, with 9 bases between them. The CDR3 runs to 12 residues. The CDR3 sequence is CASSLSGYEQYF. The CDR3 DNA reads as TGTGCCAGCAGCCTAAGCGGGTACGAGCAGTACTTC.

The CDR3 DNA follows: TGTGCCAGCAGTTACGGGGCGGGGTCAGAATACGAGCAGTACTTC. This gives the protein CASSYGAGSEYEQYF. The chain has TRBV6-5 and TRBJ2-7; D possibly corresponds to TRBD2 (6 bases). The germline gives CDR1 MNHEY, CDR2 SVGAGI. The CDR3 extends over 15 amino acids. Trimming removed 2 bases at V and 4 bases at J, with 15 bases between.

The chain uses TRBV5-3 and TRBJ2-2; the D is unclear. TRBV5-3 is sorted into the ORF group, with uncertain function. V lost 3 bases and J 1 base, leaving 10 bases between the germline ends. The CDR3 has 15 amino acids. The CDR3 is CARSSIGLNTGELFF. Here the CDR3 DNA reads TGTGCCAGAAGCTCGATAGGTTTGAACACCGGGGAGCTGTTTTTT.

The CDR3 nucleotides are TGCGCCAGCAGCCACATAGCGGGAGGTCACAATGAGCAGTTCTTC. Encoded protein: CASSHIAGGHNEQFF. The chain joins TRBV4-1 to TRBJ2-1; TRBD2 matches at 10 bases. Germline V gene sequence: CDR1 MGHRA, CDR2 YSYEKL. The V gene end was trimmed by 3 bases and the J gene end by 5 bases; junction bases not matched to a gene: 4. The CDR3 is made up of 15 amino acids.

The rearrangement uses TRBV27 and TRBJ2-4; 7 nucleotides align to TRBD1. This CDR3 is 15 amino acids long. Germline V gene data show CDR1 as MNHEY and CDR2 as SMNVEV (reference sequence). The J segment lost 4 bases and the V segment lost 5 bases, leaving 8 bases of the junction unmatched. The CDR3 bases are TGTGCCAGCAGTCCCACAGGGGCCCTTAAAAACATTCAGTACTTC. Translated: CASSPTGALKNIQYF.

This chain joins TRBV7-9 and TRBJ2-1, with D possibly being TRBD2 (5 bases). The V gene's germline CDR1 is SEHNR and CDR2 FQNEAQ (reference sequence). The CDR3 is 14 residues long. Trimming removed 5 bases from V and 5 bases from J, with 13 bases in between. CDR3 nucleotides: TGTGCCAGCAGCACCGGACTGGAGAACAATGAGCAGTTCTTC. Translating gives CASSTGLENNEQFF.

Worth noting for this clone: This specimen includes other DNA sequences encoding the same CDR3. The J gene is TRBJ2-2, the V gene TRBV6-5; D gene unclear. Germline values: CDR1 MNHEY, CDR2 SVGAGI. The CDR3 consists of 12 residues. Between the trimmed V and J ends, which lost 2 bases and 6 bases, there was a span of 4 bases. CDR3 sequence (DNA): TGTGCCAGCAGTTACACCTCCGGGGAGCTGTTTTTT. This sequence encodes CASSYTSGELFF.

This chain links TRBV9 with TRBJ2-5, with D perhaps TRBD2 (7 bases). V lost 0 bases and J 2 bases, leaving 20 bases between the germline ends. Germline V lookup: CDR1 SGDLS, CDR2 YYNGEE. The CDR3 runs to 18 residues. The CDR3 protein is CASSVGRRGRESQETQYF. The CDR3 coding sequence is TGTGCCAGCAGCGTAGGTCGTCGGGGGCGGGAGAGTCAAGAGACCCAGTACTTC.

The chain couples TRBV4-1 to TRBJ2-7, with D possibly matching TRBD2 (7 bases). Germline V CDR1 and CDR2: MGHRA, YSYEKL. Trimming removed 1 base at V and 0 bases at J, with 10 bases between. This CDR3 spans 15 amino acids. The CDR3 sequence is CASSQARGASYEQYF. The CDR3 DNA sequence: TGCGCCAGCAGCCAAGCCCGGGGGGCCTCCTACGAGCAGTACTTC.

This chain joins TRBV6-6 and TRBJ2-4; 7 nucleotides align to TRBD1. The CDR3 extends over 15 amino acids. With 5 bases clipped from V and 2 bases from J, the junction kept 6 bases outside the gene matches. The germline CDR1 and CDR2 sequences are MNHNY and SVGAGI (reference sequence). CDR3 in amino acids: CASSPKTGSKNIQYF. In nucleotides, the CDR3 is TGTGCCAGCAGTCCAAAGACAGGGTCCAAAAACATTCAGTACTTC.

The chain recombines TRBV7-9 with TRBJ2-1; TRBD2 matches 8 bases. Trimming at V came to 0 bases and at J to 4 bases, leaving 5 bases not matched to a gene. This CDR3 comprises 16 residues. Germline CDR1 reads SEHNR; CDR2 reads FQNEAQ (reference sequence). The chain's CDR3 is CASSLAERELYNEQFF. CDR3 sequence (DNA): TGTGCCAGCAGCTTAGCCGAGCGGGAGCTATACAATGAGCAGTTCTTC. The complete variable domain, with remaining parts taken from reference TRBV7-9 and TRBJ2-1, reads DTGVSQNPRHKITKRGQNVTFRCDPISEHNRLYWYRQTLGQGPEFLTYFQNEAQLEKSRLLSDRFSAERPKGSFSTLEIQRTEQGDSAMYLCASSLAERELYNEQFFGPGTRLTVL.

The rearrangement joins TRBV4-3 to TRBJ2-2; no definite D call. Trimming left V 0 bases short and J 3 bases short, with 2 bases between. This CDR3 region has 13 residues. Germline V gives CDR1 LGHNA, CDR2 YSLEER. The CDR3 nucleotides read TGCGCCAGCAGCCAAGAGTACACCGGGGAGCTGTTTTTT. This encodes CASSQEYTGELFF.